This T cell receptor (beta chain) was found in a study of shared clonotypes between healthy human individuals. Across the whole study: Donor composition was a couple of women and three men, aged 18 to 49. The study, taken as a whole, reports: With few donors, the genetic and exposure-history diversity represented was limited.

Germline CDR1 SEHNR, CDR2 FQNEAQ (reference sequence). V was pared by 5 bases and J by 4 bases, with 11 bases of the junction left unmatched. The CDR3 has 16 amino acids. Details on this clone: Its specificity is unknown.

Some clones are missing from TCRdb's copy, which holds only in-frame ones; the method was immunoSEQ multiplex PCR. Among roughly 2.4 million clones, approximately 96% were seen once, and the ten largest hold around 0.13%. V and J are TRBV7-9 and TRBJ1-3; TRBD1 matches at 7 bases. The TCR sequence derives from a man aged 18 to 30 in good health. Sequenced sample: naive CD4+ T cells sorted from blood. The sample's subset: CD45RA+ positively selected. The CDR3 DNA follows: TGTGCCAGCAGCCCCGGAGGGGGCAGCGGGGGAAACACCATATATTTT. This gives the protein CASSPGGGSGGNTIYF.